This TCR beta chain was identified in a study of shared clonotypes between healthy human individuals. Findings and caveats of the study: Compared with clonotypes that all four donors shared, non-shared clonotypes had lower generation probabilities.

CDR3 length: 14 residues. Trimming left V 5 bases short and J 6 bases short, with 11 bases between. Germline V gene data show CDR1 as SEHNR and CDR2 as FQNEAQ (reference sequence). From CD4+ cells came CD45RA+ naive and CD45RA-negative memory subsets. The table came from immunoSEQ multiplex PCR; TCRdb's copy has only in-frame clones and leaves some out. This table has a few million clones, just under 95% appearing once. Notes on this clone: Its antigen is unknown.

The sequence was collected from a man aged 18 to 30 in good health. Some clones in this sample may be carry-over from other donors' samples. The sample taken for sequencing was naive CD4+ T cells from PBMCs. Subset noted: CD45RA+ positively selected. This chain joins TRBV7-9 and TRBJ1-6; possible D gene TRBD1, 5 bases. The CDR3 DNA sequence: TGTGCCAGCAGCCAGCTGCAGGGTAATTCACCCCTCCACTTT. Translated, it gives CASSQLQGNSPLHF.